The 14 T cell receptor beta chains below were found in one sample sequenced in a study of control samples from healthy donors and cancer patients (dated by TCRdb to the early 2020s). Library method: the immunoSEQ multiplex PCR assay. The immuneACCESS repertoire file appears here via TCRdb, limited to in-frame rearrangements. These files lack a portion of the clones; in checked studies, under half of the deficit traces to unresolved V genes, and the cause of the others is not known. The sample has 170,000 or so clones on record, around 91% of them singletons. Approximately 1.5% of the sample belongs to the ten largest clones. The specimen was blood. The receptors were sampled from a woman aged 45 to 65 in good health.

About this clone: Other DNA sequences within the sample encode an identical CDR3. CDR3 sequence: CASSLVGGRAEAFF. CDR3 DNA sequence: TGCGCCAGCAGCTTGGTCGGGGGTCGGGCTGAAGCTTTCTTT. The V call is TRBV5-1, the J call TRBJ1-1; a weak D match, TRBD1 (5 bases). Germline loops: CDR1 SGHRS, CDR2 YFSETQ. The V and J ends lost 0 bases and 6 bases respectively, with 12 bases between them. This CDR3 has 14 residues.

This clone turned up a few times. The V gene is TRBV6-4, the J gene TRBJ1-5; D is unresolved. This CDR3 is 15 amino acids long. V was pared by 5 bases and J by 3 bases, with 14 bases between. Germline assignment: CDR1 MRHNA and CDR2 SNTAGT. The CDR3 spells CASSLEGGHNQPQHF. The DNA of the CDR3 is TGTGCCAGCAGTTTGGAGGGCGGCCACAATCAGCCCCAGCATTTT.

This chain uses TRBV28 with TRBJ2-7, with TRBD2 matching 14 bases. The V gene's germline CDR1 is MDHEN and CDR2 SYDVKM. This CDR3 contains 15 residues. J lost 3 bases, V lost 6 bases, and 4 bases had no gene match. The DNA of the CDR3 is TGTGCCAGCAGAGCCGGGACTAGCGGGAGCTACGAGCAGTACTTC. This codes for CASRAGTSGSYEQYF.

The chain joins TRBV5-3 to TRBJ2-5; tentatively, D is TRBD1 or TRBD2 (5 bases each). TRBV5-3 is sorted into the ORF group, with uncertain function. Trimming shortened V by 2 bases and J by 5 bases, and 22 bases separated the two germline ends. The CDR3 loop spans 17 amino acids. This CDR3 reads CARSFGTLNIRAETQYF. The CDR3 DNA is TGTGCCAGAAGCTTCGGGACCCTTAATATTCGGGCGGAGACCCAGTACTTC.

J is TRBJ1-5 and V is TRBV9, with D possibly being TRBD1 (5 bases). This CDR3 comprises 16 residues. Germline CDR1 SGDLS, CDR2 YYNGEE. Trimming pared 3 bases from V and 5 bases from J, leaving 18 bases between. CDR3 residues: CASSAPGTPTDQPQHF. CDR3 DNA: TGTGCCAGCAGCGCCCCCGGGACCCCGACAGATCAGCCCCAGCATTTT. The full variable domain, with the rest looked up from reference TRBV9 and TRBJ1-5, is DSGVTQTPKHLITATGQRVTLRCSPRSGDLSVYWYQQSLDQGLQFLIQYYNGEERAKGNILERFSAQQFPDLHSELNLSSLELGDSALYFCASSAPGTPTDQPQHFGDGTRLSIL.

The chain carries TRBV6-5 and TRBJ2-5; 9 positions agree with TRBD2. V was pared by 7 bases and J by 1 base, with 7 bases of the junction left unmatched. The V gene's germline CDR1 is MNHEY and CDR2 SVGAGI. This CDR3 has 15 residues. The CDR3 is CASTLSGGRQETQYF. Written as DNA, the CDR3 is TGTGCCAGCACCCTCAGCGGGGGGCGCCAAGAGACCCAGTACTTC.

The chain employs TRBV7-2 and TRBJ1-3, with D perhaps TRBD1 (5 bases). The CDR3 has 14 residues. Germline CDR1 and CDR2: SGHTA and FQGNSA. Trimming pared 5 bases from V and 1 base from J, leaving 9 bases between. The CDR3 bases are TGTGCCAGCAGCACTCAGGGTTCTGGAAACACCATATATTTT. Translating it yields CASSTQGSGNTIYF.

The J gene is TRBJ2-6, the V gene TRBV9, with D unclear. The CDR3 is 17 residues long. With 3 bases removed from V and 0 bases from J, the gap between germline ends came to 13 bases. The germline gives CDR1 SGDLS, CDR2 YYNGEE. CDR3 sequence (DNA): TGTGCCAGCAGCGCCCTGAGTGAATACTCTGGGGCCAACGTCCTGACTTTC. It yields the protein CASSALSEYSGANVLTF.

The chain uses TRBV7-8 and TRBJ2-3; D not resolved. V lost 5 bases to trimming and J lost 2 bases, with 8 bases between them. Germline CDR1 and CDR2: SGHVS and FQNEAQ. The CDR3 is 13 residues long. CDR3 amino acids: CASSPFLTDTQYF. The CDR3 region has the DNA TGTGCCAGCAGCCCCTTTCTCACAGATACGCAGTATTTT.

This clone was seen a single time. V usage is TRBV7-2 and J usage is TRBJ1-1; D remains unclear. The CDR3 has 15 amino acids. V gave up 5 bases and J gave up 0 bases, with 13 bases separating them. Per the germline V gene, CDR1 is SGHTA and CDR2 is FQGNSA. CDR3 bases: TGTGCCAGCAGCATAGTGCCAGCGATGAACACTGAAGCTTTCTTT. Translated: CASSIVPAMNTEAFF.

This sequence joins TRBV13 and TRBJ1-3; no reliable D call. V was pared by 6 bases and J by 0 bases, with 9 bases between. Germline lookup yields CDR1 PRHDT and CDR2 FYEKMQ (reference sequence). The CDR3 loop spans 14 amino acids. The CDR3 DNA follows: TGTGCCAGCAGATCCAGAAACTCTGGAAACACCATATATTTT. As protein: CASRSRNSGNTIYF.

This clone was found once. Relative to the germline gene, one junction end is altered; a read error may explain this. This chain connects TRBV7-8 to TRBJ2-3; 12 bases are a match to TRBD2. Germline V gives CDR1 SGHVS, CDR2 FQNEAQ. The CDR3 extends over 17 amino acids. CDR3 coding DNA: TGTGCCAGCAGCCTAGCGGGGGGGCCTTTAGGCACAGATACGCAGTATTTT. The encoded protein is CASSLAGGPLGTDTQYF.

V usage is TRBV6-4 and J usage is TRBJ2-7, with 7 bases that match TRBD2. CDR3 length: 17 amino acids. Germline values: CDR1 MRHNA, CDR2 SNTAGT. Trimming cost V 3 bases and J 3 bases; bases outside gene matches: 14. In DNA, the CDR3 is TGTGCCAGCAGTGATATTCGCGGGGGTCCTACCCACTACGAGCAGTACTTC. It translates to CASSDIRGGPTHYEQYF.

This clone has a single count. The rearrangement uses TRBV6-5 and TRBJ1-1; D might be TRBD1 (5 bases). Looked up from germline, CDR1 is MNHEY and CDR2 is SVGAGI. The V and J ends lost 0 bases and 5 bases respectively, with 10 bases between them. CDR3 length: 14 residues. The CDR3 nucleotides read TGTGCCAGCAGTTACTCGAACTGGGGGACTGAAGCTTTCTTT. Residues: CASSYSNWGTEAFF.